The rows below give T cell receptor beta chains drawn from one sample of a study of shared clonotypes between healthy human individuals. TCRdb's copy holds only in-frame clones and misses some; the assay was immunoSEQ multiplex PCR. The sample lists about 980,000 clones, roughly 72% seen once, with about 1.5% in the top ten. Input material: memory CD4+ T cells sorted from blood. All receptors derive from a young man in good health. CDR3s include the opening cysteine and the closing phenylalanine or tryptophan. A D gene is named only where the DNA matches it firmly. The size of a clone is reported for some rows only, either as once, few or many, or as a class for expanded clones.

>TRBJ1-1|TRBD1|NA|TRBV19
CASSIASTGHTEAFF
TGTGCCAGTAGTATAGCTTCGACAGGGCACACTGAAGCTTTCTTT
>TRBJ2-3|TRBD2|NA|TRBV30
CAWTLGLAGGRDTQYF
TGTGCCTGGACCCTAGGACTAGCGGGGGGGCGGGATACGCAGTATTTT
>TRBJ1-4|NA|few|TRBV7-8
CASSQVQTVTNEKLFF
TGTGCCAGCAGCCAAGTCCAGACAGTAACTAATGAAAAACTGTTTTTT
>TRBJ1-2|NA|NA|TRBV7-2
CASSLAGGTVWDYGYTF
TGTGCCAGCAGCCTAGCGGGCGGGACGGTTTGGGACTATGGCTACACCTTC
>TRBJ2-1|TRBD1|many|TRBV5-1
CASATGQNQEQFF
TGCGCCAGCGCAACGGGACAGAACCAAGAGCAGTTCTTC
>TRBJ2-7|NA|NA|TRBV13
CASSDSGRSSYEQYF
TGTGCCAGCAGCGACTCGGGACGTAGCTCCTACGAGCAGTACTTC
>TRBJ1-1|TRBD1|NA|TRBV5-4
CASSSQGASTEAFF
TGTGCCAGCAGCTCACAGGGGGCTAGTACTGAAGCTTTCTTT
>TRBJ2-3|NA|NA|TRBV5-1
CASSFDPIPDTQYF
TGCGCCAGCAGCTTCGACCCGATCCCGGATACGCAGTATTTT
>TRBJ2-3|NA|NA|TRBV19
CASSPDVTDTQYF
TGTGCCAGTAGTCCGGACGTCACAGATACGCAGTATTTT
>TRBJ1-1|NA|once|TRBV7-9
CASSLVGAGAKEAFF
TGTGCCAGCAGCTTAGTCGGGGCAGGGGCCAAAGAAGCTTTCTTT
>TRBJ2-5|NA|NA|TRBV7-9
CAGINGTQYF
TGTGCCGGGATAAACGGAACCCAGTACTTC
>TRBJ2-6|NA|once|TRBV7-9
CASSFRPAGTPSPGTF
TGTGCCAGCAGCTTTAGACCCGCCGGGACCCCAAGTCCTGGAACTTTC
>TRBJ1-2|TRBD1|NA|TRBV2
CASSETGGNYGYTF
TGTGCCAGCAGTGAAACAGGGGGGAACTATGGCTACACCTTC
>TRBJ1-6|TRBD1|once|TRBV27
CASSWDSYRNIMHF
TGTGCCAGCAGTTGGGACAGCTACCGGAACATAATGCACTTT
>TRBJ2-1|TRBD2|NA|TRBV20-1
CSASGTSDQFF
TGCAGTGCTAGCGGGACTAGCGATCAGTTCTTC
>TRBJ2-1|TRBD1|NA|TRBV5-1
CASSFPITGVDEQFF
TGCGCCAGCAGCTTTCCAATCACAGGGGTCGATGAGCAGTTCTTC
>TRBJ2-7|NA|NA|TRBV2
CASSVVAYEQYF
TGTGCCAGCAGTGTAGTAGCCTACGAGCAGTACTTC
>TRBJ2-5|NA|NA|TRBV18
CASSPQLSGETQYF
TGTGCCAGCTCACCACAACTCTCCGGGGAGACCCAGTACTTC
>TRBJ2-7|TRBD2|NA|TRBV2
CASSDGGRGEQYF
TGTGCCAGCAGTGACGGCGGGAGGGGCGAGCAGTACTTC
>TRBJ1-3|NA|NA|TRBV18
CASSVDPGDAGNTIYF
TGTGCCAGCTCAGTTGACCCAGGGGACGCTGGAAACACCATATATTTT
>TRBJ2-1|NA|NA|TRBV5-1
CASSLRTGLLNEQFF
TGCGCCAGCAGCTTACGCACAGGGCTCCTCAATGAGCAGTTCTTC
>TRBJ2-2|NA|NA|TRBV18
CASSTYDASNTGELFF
TGTGCCAGCTCAACTTATGACGCTTCGAACACCGGGGAGCTGTTTTTT
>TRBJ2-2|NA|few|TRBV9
CASSVERAGALRSPGELFF
TGTGCCAGCAGCGTAGAGAGGGCGGGGGCCCTCCGGTCACCCGGGGAGCTGTTTTTT
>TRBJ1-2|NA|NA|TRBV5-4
CASSREGLDYGYTF
TGTGCCAGCAGCCGGGAGGGGCTTGACTATGGCTACACCTTC
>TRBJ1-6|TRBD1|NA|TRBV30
CASRDRQGSPLHF
TGTGCATCCCGGGACAGACAGGGCTCACCCCTCCACTTT
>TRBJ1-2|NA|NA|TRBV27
CASSLDITYGYTF
TGTGCCAGCAGCCTAGACATAACCTATGGCTACACCTTC
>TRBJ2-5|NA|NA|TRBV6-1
CASSEAPVGGTQYF
TGTGCCAGCAGTGAAGCCCCGGTCGGGGGGACCCAGTACTTC
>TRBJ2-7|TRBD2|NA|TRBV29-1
CSVESPSGSYEQYF
TGCAGCGTTGAGTCGCCTAGCGGGAGCTACGAGCAGTACTTC
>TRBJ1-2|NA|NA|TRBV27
CASSIQVDYGYTF
TGTGCCAGCAGTATACAGGTTGACTATGGCTACACCTTC
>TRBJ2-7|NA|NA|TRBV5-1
CASSLGQDYEQYF
TGCGCCAGCAGCTTGGGTCAGGACTACGAGCAGTACTTC
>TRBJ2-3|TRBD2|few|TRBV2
CASKGVAGVLSPQYF
TGTGCCAGCAAGGGGGTAGCGGGAGTTCTCTCTCCGCAGTATTTT
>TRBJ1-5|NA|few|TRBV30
CAPRGGINQPQHF
TGTGCCCCTCGAGGAGGGATCAATCAGCCCCAGCATTTT
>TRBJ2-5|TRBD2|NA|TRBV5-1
CASRLGLAGGQETQYF
TGCGCCAGCAGACTGGGACTAGCGGGAGGGCAAGAGACCCAGTACTTC
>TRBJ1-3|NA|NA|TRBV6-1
CASSREARNTIYF
TGTGCCAGCAGTAGGGAGGCGAGAAACACCATATATTTT
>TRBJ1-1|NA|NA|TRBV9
CASSRRMNTEAFF
TGTGCCAGCAGCAGGAGGATGAACACTGAAGCTTTCTTT
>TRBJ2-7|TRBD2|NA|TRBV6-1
CASSEGGGGLPSYEQYF
TGTGCCAGCAGTGAAGGGGGTGGGGGACTACCATCCTACGAGCAGTACTTC
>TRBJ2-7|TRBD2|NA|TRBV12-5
CASGLGLAGRQSYEQYF
TGTGCTAGTGGTTTGGGACTAGCGGGCCGGCAATCCTACGAGCAGTACTTC
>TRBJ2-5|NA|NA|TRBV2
CASKRGRETQYF
TGTGCCAGCAAGAGGGGTCGAGAGACCCAGTACTTC
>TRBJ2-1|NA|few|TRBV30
CAWAFGQNQEQFF
TGTGCCTGGGCATTCGGACAGAATCAAGAGCAGTTCTTC
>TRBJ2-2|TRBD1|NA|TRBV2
CASSFLGQSTGELFF
TGTGCCAGCTCTTTTCTGGGACAGTCTACCGGGGAGCTGTTTTTT
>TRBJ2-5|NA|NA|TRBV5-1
CASSLNPSKETQYF
TGCGCCAGCAGCTTAAACCCTAGCAAAGAGACCCAGTACTTC
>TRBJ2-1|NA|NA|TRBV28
CATKANGGVYNEQFF
TGTGCCACCAAAGCCAATGGCGGGGTCTACAATGAGCAGTTCTTC
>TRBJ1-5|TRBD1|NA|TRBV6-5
CASRTGGSNQPQHF
TGTGCCAGCAGGACAGGGGGCAGCAATCAGCCCCAGCATTTT
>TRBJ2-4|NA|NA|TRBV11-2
CASSSRTDLAKNIQYF
TGTGCCAGCAGCTCAAGGACAGATCTAGCCAAAAACATTCAGTACTTC
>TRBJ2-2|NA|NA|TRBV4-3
CASSQDRTALNTGELFF
TGCGCCAGCAGCCAAGATCGGACAGCCCTCAACACCGGGGAGCTGTTTTTT
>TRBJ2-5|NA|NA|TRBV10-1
CASRGPRTQYF
TGCGCCAGCAGGGGCCCTCGGACCCAGTACTTC
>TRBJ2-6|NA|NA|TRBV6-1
CASRNSGANVLTF
TGTGCCAGCAGAAATTCTGGGGCCAACGTCCTGACTTTC
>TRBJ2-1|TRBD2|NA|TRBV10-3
CATATSANEQFF
TGTGCCACCGCCACTAGCGCCAATGAGCAGTTCTTC
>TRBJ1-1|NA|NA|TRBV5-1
CASSLVLGGPLGTEAFF
TGCGCCAGCAGCTTGGTACTAGGTGGACCTTTGGGGACTGAAGCTTTCTTT
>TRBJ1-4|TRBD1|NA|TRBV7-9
CASGQGNEKLFF
TGTGCCAGTGGACAGGGGAATGAAAAACTGTTTTTT
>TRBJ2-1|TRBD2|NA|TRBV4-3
CASSQGWGGSWRNEQFF
TGCGCCAGCAGCCAGGGCTGGGGAGGGAGTTGGCGCAATGAGCAGTTCTTC